The sample holds one count of the clone carrying this T cell receptor (beta chain). This record belongs to a study of blood T cell repertoires in COVID-19. Turning to the study itself: COVID-19 samples collected from the United States, Italy and Spain covered acute and convalescent phases.

Sequencing used immunoSEQ multiplex PCR; TCRdb keeps in-frame clones, though not all of them. Altogether 200,000 to 250,000 clones are present, around 86% being singletons, with the ten largest covering about a tenth. Seattle patients were enrolled during active infection and followed longitudinally. With V trimmed by 3 bases and J by 5 bases, 6 bases remained unmatched. The CDR3 extends over 16 amino acids. CDR1 and CDR2 from the germline V gene are KGHDR and SFDVKD. The receptor was derived from a woman aged 45-59 years with COVID-19, enrolled during active disease. The sample taken for sequencing was peripheral blood. The chain links TRBV24-1 to TRBJ2-1, with 10 bases lining up with TRBD1. CDR3 residues: CATSDQTGTGDNEQFF. DNA for the CDR3: TGTGCCACCAGTGATCAAACCGGGACAGGGGACAATGAGCAGTTCTTC.